This is a list of T cell receptor beta chains from one sample in a study of T cell responses to AZD1222 COVID-19 vaccine. TCRdb's copy holds only in-frame clones and misses some; the assay was immunoSEQ multiplex PCR. The table lists some 200,000 clones, approximately 94% of them singletons, with about 1.5% in the top ten. Source: peripheral blood, taken 28 days after the second dose of the MenACWY control vaccine. Receptor source: an adult who received the MenACWY meningococcal vaccine as a control. The CDR3 runs from the conserved cysteine through the conserved F or W.

V gene,J gene,CDR3 protein
TRBV28,TRBJ1-1,CASALGYTEAFF
TRBV30,TRBJ2-3,CAWSVGAASTDTQYF
TRBV28,TRBJ2-7,CASRIQGTTYEQYF
TRBV10-3,TRBJ1-2,CASNHGGGYTF
TRBV18,TRBJ2-3,CACRIGQGVTDTQYF
TRBV19,TRBJ1-1,CASSRRLGRTEAFF
TRBV18,TRBJ2-5,CASSPPQGVKTQYF
TRBV19,TRBJ1-1,CASSIKRENTEAFF
TRBV15,TRBJ1-3,CATSRAGRTSGNTIYF
TRBV3-1/TRBV3-2,TRBJ2-7,CASSQTSGGGYEQYF
TRBV18,TRBJ2-1,CASSPDKNEQFF
TRBV6-5,TRBJ1-1,CASSLGQENTEAFF
TRBV30,TRBJ2-7,CAWSVGGAAYEQYF
TRBV30,TRBJ2-7,CAWSVGGEQYF
TRBV4-1,TRBJ1-2,CASSQGPGSSYGYTF
TRBV7-2,TRBJ1-5,CASSFPGGNQPQHF
TRBV12-5,TRBJ1-3,CASPLGGCCSGNTIYF
TRBV18,TRBJ1-2,CASSPQGDRGAYTF
TRBV11-2,TRBJ2-7,CASSLDLAGVLYEQYF
TRBV30,TRBJ1-3,CAWSEGQSGGNTIYF
TRBV19,TRBJ1-1,CATEGRLNTEAFF
TRBV10-1,TRBJ2-7,CASSGRPIYEQYF
TRBV7-9,TRBJ2-7,CASSSPRAAGGLEYEQYF
TRBV18,TRBJ1-2,CASSPARVYGYTF
TRBV9,TRBJ2-7,CAGPYEQYF
TRBV19,TRBJ1-1,CASTPGLGTANTEAFF
TRBV18,TRBJ2-1,CASSRSGTVVYNEQFF
TRBV28,TRBJ1-1,CASSFGGLNTEAFF
TRBV6-5,TRBJ2-7,CASRSGTGAYEQYF
TRBV5-1,TRBJ2-7,CASSKGQGYEQYF
TRBV6-5,TRBJ2-2,CASSYSGTGELFF
TRBV7-2,TRBJ1-2,CASSPARGDYGYTF
TRBV12-3/TRBV12-4,TRBJ2-7,CASGLAGLYEQYF
TRBV6-5,TRBJ1-3,CASSYSGQGGNTIYF
TRBV4-1,TRBJ2-2,CASSQLDMGFNTGELFF
TRBV27,TRBJ1-1,CASSNRGWDTEAFF
TRBV27,TRBJ2-7,CASSRGQSYEQYF
TRBV15,TRBJ2-4,CATSRDGQGVQNIQYF
TRBV6-5,TRBJ2-7,CASKLAGGEQYF
TRBV28,TRBJ1-5,CASSFLGGFENQPQHF
TRBV6-2/TRBV6-3,TRBJ2-5,CASSYFQGETQYF
TRBV5-8,TRBJ1-2,CASSLYSGDHGYTF
TRBV6-5,TRBJ2-1,CASSNYAGVSYNEQFF
TRBV28,TRBJ1-3,CASSLSVTGNTIYF
TRBV3-1/TRBV3-2,TRBJ1-4,CASSQDSPARSEKLFF
TRBV7-2,TRBJ2-7,CASSLGDRVFEQYF
TRBV5-4,TRBJ1-1,CASSQLQDTNTEAFF
TRBV6-6,TRBJ1-1,CASSEGAEAFF
TRBV10-3,TRBJ2-1,CAISTSGVYNEQFF
TRBV11-3,TRBJ1-1,CASSGPGDTEAFF
TRBV9,TRBJ1-1,CASSAQSNTEAFF
TRBV5-5,TRBJ1-6,CASSLEHRLTGGGSPLHF
TRBV28,TRBJ2-7,CASSQQPGQDNYEQYF